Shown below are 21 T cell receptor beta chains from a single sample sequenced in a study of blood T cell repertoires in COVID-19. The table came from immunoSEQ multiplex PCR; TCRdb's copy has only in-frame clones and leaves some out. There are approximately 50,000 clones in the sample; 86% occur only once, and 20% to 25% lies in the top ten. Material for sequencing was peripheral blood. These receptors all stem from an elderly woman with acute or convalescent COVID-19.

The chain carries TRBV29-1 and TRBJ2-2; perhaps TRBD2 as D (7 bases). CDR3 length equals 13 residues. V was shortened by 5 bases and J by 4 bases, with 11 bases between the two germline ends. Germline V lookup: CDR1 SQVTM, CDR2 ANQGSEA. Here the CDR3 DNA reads TGCAGCGTTCGGAGGGGGGGCACCGGGGAGCTGTTTTTT. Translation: CSVRRGGTGELFF.

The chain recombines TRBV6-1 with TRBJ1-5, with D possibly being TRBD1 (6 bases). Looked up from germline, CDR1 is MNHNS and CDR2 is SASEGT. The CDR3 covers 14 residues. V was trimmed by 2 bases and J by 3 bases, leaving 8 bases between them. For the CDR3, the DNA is TGTGCCAGCAGTGAACAGGGGAACAATCAGCCCCAGCATTTT. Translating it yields CASSEQGNNQPQHF.

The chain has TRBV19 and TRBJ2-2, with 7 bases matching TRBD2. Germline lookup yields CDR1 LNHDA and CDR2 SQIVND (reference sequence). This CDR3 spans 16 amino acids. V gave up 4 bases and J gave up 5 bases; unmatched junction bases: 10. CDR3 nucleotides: TGTGCCAGTAGTAAGGGTAGCGGGTCTTCTACCGGGGAGCTGTTTTTT. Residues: CASSKGSGSSTGELFF.

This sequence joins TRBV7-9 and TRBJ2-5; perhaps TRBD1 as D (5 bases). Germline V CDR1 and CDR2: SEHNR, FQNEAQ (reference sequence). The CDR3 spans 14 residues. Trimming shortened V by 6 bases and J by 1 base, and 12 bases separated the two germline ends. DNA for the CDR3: TGTGCCAGCAGGAAGGGGTCGGGCCAAGAGACCCAGTACTTC. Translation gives CASRKGSGQETQYF.

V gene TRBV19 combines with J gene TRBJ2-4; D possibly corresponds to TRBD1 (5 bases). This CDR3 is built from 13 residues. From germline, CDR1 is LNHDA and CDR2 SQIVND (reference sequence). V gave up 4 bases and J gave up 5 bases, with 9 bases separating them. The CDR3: CASSTSRENIQYF. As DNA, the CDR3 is TGTGCCAGTAGTACTTCCAGGGAAAACATTCAGTACTTC.

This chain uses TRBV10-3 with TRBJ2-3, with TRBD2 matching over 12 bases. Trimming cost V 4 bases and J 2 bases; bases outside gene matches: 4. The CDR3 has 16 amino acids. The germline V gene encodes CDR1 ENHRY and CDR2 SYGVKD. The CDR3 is CAISVASGGATDTQYF. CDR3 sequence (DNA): TGTGCCATCAGTGTGGCTAGCGGGGGGGCCACAGATACGCAGTATTTT.

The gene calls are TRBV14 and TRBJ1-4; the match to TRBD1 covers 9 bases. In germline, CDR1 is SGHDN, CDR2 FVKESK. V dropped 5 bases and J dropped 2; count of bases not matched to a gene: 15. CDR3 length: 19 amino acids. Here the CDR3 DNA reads TGTGCCAGCAGCAGAAGGACAGGGGACATGCGGGCGACTAATGAAAAACTGTTTTTT. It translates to CASSRRTGDMRATNEKLFF.

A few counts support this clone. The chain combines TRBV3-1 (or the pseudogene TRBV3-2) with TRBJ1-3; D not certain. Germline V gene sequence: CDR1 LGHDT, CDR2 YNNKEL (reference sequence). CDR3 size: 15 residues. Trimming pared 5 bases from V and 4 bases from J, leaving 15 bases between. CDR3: CASSSSGVVGNTIYF. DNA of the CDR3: TGTGCCAGCAGCTCTTCCGGGGTAGTGGGAAACACCATATATTTT.

The CDR3 nucleotides read TGTGCCAGCAGCTCGGGACAGCGAAACTACGAGCAGTACTTC. Its translation: CASSSGQRNYEQYF. V usage is TRBV9 and J usage is TRBJ2-7, with 7 bases identical to TRBD1. Germline V lookup: CDR1 SGDLS, CDR2 YYNGEE. CDR3 length equals 14 residues. V gave up 4 bases and J gave up 3 bases; unmatched junction bases: 7.

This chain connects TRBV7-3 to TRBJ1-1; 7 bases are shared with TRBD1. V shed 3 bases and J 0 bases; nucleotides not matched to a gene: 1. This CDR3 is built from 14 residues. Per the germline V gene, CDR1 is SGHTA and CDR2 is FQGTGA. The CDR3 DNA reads TGTGCCAGCAGCTTGGGACAGTTGAACACTGAAGCTTTCTTT. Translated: CASSLGQLNTEAFF.

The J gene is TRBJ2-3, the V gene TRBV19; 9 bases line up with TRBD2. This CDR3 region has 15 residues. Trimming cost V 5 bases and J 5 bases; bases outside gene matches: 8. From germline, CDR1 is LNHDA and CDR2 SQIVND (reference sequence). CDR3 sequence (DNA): TGTGCCAGTAGTCCCGATAGCGGGAGAATAGATACGCAGTATTTT. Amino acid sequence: CASSPDSGRIDTQYF.

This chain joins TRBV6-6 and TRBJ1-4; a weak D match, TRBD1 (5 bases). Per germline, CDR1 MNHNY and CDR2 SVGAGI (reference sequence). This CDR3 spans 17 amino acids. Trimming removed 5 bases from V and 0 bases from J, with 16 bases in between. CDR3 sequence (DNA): TGTGCCAGCAGTCCCGGCCACAGGCCTGCAACTAATGAAAAACTGTTTTTT. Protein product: CASSPGHRPATNEKLFF.

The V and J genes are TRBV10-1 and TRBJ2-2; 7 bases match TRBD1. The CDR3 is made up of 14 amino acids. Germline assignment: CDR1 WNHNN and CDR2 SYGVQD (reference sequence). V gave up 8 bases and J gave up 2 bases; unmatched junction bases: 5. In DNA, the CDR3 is TGCGCCAGCGGTAGACAGGGAAACACCGGGGAGCTGTTTTTT. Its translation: CASGRQGNTGELFF.

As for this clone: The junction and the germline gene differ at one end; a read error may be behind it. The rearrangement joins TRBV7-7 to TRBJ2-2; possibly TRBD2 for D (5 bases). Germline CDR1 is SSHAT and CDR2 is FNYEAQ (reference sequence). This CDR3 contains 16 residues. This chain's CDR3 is CASSLRASGNTGELFF. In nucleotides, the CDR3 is TGTGCTAGCAGCTTAAGGGCCAGCGGGAACACCGGGGAGCTGTTTTTT.

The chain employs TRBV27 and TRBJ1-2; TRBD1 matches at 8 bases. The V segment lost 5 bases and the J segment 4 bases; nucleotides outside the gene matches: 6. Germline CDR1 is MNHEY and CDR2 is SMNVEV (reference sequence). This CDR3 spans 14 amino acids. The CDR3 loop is CASSLQGAGYGYTF. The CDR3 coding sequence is TGTGCCAGCAGTCTTCAGGGGGCGGGCTATGGCTACACCTTC.

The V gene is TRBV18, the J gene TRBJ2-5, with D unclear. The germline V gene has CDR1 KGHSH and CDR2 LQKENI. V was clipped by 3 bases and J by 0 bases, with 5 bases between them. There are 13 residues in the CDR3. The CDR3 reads CASSPAYQETQYF. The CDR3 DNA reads TGTGCCAGCTCACCTGCGTACCAAGAGACCCAGTACTTC.

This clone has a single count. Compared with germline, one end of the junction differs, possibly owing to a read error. CDR3 residues: CASSLDGTAVDF. As DNA, the CDR3 is TGTGCCAGCAGTTTAGACGGGACAGCGGTGGACTTC. The chain is built from TRBV12-3 or TRBV12-4 and TRBJ2-7, with TRBD1 matching over 7 bases. The CDR3 is 12 residues long.

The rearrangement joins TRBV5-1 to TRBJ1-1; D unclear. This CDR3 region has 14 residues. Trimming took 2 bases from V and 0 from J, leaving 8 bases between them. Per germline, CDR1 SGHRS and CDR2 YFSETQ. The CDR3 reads CASSFEGMNTEAFF. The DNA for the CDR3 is TGCGCCAGCAGCTTCGAGGGTATGAACACTGAAGCTTTCTTT.

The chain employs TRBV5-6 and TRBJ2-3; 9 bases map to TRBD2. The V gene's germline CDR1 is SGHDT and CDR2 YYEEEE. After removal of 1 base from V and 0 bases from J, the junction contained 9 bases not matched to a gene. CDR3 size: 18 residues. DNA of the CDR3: TGTGCCAGCAGCTTGTTCGGTGTAACTAGCGGGAGCACAGATACGCAGTATTTT. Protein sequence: CASSLFGVTSGSTDTQYF.

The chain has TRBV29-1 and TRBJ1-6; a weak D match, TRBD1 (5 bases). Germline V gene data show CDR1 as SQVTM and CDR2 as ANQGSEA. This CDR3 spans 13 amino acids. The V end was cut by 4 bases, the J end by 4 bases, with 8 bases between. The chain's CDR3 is CSVGTGYNSPLHF. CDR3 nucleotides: TGCAGCGTTGGAACAGGATATAATTCACCCCTCCACTTT.

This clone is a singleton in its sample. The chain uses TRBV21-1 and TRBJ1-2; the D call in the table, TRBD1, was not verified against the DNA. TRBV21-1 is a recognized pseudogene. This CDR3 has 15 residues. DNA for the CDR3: TGTGCCAGCAGCAAAGCATGGGCCGAATTTGATGGCTACACCTTC. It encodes CASSKAWAEFDGYTF.